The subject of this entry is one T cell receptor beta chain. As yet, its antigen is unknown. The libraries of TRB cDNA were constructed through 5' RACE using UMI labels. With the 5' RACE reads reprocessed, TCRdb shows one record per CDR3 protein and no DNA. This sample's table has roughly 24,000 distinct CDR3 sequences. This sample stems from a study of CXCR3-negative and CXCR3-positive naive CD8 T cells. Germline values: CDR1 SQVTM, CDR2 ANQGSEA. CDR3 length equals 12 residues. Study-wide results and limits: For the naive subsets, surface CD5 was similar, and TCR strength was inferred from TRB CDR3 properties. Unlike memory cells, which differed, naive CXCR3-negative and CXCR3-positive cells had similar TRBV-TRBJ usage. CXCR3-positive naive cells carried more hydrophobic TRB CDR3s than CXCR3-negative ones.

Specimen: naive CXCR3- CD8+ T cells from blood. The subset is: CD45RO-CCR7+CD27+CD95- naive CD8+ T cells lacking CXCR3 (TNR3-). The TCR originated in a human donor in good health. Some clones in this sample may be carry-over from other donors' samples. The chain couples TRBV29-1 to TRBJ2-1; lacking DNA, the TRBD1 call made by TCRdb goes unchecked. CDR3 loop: CSVGGTGTEQFF.